The 13 T cell receptor beta chains in this list originate from one sample, sequenced in a study of T cell repertoires in cytomegalovirus infection (dated by TCRdb to between 2018 and 2021). The listed sequencing device is Illumina HiSeq 1500. TCRdb's own reprocessing of the public reads used fastp at Q25 and MiXCR and kept productive beta chains. Entries are consolidated by CDR3 protein sequence, retaining the most common genes and DNA. Recorded for this sample are 300,000 or so distinct CDR3 sequences; roughly a tenth of them occurred a single time. The leading ten clones occupy around 2.5% of the sample. Material for sequencing was PBMCs. The receptors shown here come from a human donor in good health (CMV status not recorded). Some clones in this sample may be carry-over from other donors' samples.

This clonotype was counted ten times or more. J is TRBJ2-1 and V is TRBV7-8; D gene unclear. This CDR3 contains 11 residues. The germline V and J ends were trimmed by 1 base and 8 bases, with 3 bases remaining between them. Germline values: CDR1 SGHVS, CDR2 FQNEAQ. CDR3 nucleotides: TGTGCCAGCAGCTTAGTGTATGAGCAGTTCTTC. It translates to CASSLVYEQFF.

This clonotype was counted ten times or more. The chain uses TRBV6-6 and TRBJ2-5; D is undetermined. Germline values: CDR1 MNHNY, CDR2 SVGAGI (reference sequence). The CDR3 is 14 residues long. The germline V and J ends were trimmed by 5 bases and 2 bases, with 12 bases remaining between them. CDR3 DNA: TGTGCCAGCAGTAAGACTGGCGAGCAAGAGACCCAGTACTTC. Encoded protein: CASSKTGEQETQYF.

The sample holds many counts of this clonotype. This sequence joins TRBV7-3 and TRBJ1-3; D not resolved. Between the trimmed V and J ends, which lost 0 bases and 3 bases, there was a span of 9 bases. Per germline, CDR1 SGHTA and CDR2 FQGTGA. This CDR3 region has 15 residues. In DNA form, the CDR3 reads TGTGCCAGCAGCTTAACCGGGAATGGTGGAAACACCATATATTTT. It translates to CASSLTGNGGNTIYF.

The chain is built from TRBV11-2 and TRBJ1-5; D possibly corresponds to TRBD1 (6 bases). The ends were cut back, 5 bases at V and 4 bases at J, with 12 bases in the middle. This CDR3 is 14 amino acids long. The germline CDR1 and CDR2 sequences are SGHAT and FQNNGV. The CDR3 here is CASSVGHANQPQHF. CDR3 coding DNA: TGTGCCAGCAGCGTGGGACACGCAAATCAGCCCCAGCATTTT.

This clonotype was observed many times. This chain joins TRBV7-2 and TRBJ1-3; 7 bases align to TRBD1. The J segment lost 4 bases and the V segment lost 8 bases, leaving 11 bases of the junction unmatched. Germline CDR1 reads SGHTA; CDR2 reads FQGNSA. The CDR3 runs 15 residues. The CDR3 DNA reads TGTGCCAGCCGAGGACAGGAAGAGGTGGGAAACACCATATATTTT. Translating it yields CASRGQEEVGNTIYF.

This clonotype was counted many times. The chain is built from TRBV7-9 and TRBJ2-3, with 10 bases identical to TRBD2. The V gene's germline CDR1 is SEHNR and CDR2 FQNEAQ (reference sequence). Losses at the gene ends were 0 bases for V and 2 bases for J; bases not matched to a gene: 5. The CDR3 length is 17 residues. In DNA form, the CDR3 reads TGTGCCAGCAGCTTAGCGTTTCTAGCGGGGGTCACAGATACGCAGTATTTT. It encodes CASSLAFLAGVTDTQYF.

There are many counts of this clonotype. V is TRBV20-1 and J is TRBJ2-3; 7 bases match TRBD2. The ends lost 5 bases at V and 0 bases at J; junction bases unmatched: 11. The CDR3 runs 16 residues. Germline assignment: CDR1 DFQATT and CDR2 SNEGSKA (reference sequence). CDR3 sequence (DNA): TGCAGTGCTCCCAAAGGGAGGGCGGGGAGCACAGATACGCAGTATTTT. Protein product: CSAPKGRAGSTDTQYF.

The sample holds many counts of this clonotype. The chain joins TRBV12-3 or TRBV12-4 to TRBJ2-3, with 9 bases matching TRBD1. The CDR3 consists of 15 residues. J lost 2 bases, V lost 6 bases, and 6 bases had no gene match. The CDR3 reads CASSRQGEDTDTQYF. DNA of the CDR3: TGTGCCAGCAGCCGACAGGGGGAGGACACAGATACGCAGTATTTT.

The chain has TRBV6-2 or TRBV6-3 and TRBJ2-1; 16 nucleotides match TRBD2. Per germline, CDR1 MNHEY and CDR2 SVGEGT. The CDR3 has 18 residues. With V trimmed by 5 bases and J by 7 bases, 11 bases remained unmatched. In nucleotides, the CDR3 is TGTGCCAGCAGTCCCCGGGGGGGACTAGCGGGGGGGCCTAATGAGCAGTTCTTC. It codes for CASSPRGGLAGGPNEQFF.

The V gene is TRBV14, the J gene TRBJ1-6, with D maybe TRBD1 (5 bases). CDR3 length: 22 amino acids. Germline V CDR1 and CDR2: SGHDN, FVKESK. V dropped 3 bases and J dropped 9 bases, with 36 bases sitting between them. CDR3 sequence (DNA): TGTGCCAGCAGCCAGGAGCCCCCGGGGCCTGTGGCTGGTGCTGCGATATTTTCACCCCTCCACTTT. It is translated as CASSQEPPGPVAGAAIFSPLHF.

There are many counts of this clonotype. The DNA for the CDR3 is TGTGCCAGCAGCTTAGTCGCCAGCCAAGAGACCCAGTACTTC. The encoded protein is CASSLVASQETQYF. The V gene is TRBV7-2, the J gene TRBJ2-5; unclear D gene. The CDR3 totals 14 residues. The germline CDR1 and CDR2 sequences are SGHTA and FQGNSA. The ends were cut back, 1 base at V and 1 base at J, with 7 bases in the middle. The full variable domain, completed using reference TRBV7-2 and TRBJ2-5, is GAGVSQSPSNKVTEKGKDVELRCDPISGHTALYWYRQSLGQGLEFLIYFQGNSAPDKSGLPSDRFSAERTGGSVSTLTIQRTQQEDSAVYLCASSLVASQETQYFGPGTRLLVL.

This clonotype showed up just a few times. V usage is TRBV15 and J usage is TRBJ2-1; D remains ambiguous. V shed 4 bases and J shed 6 bases, with 7 bases lying between them. Germline loops: CDR1 LNHNV, CDR2 YYDKDF (reference sequence). The CDR3 extends over 12 amino acids. The CDR3 bases are TGTGCCACCAGCACCGGTGCCAATGAGCAGTTCTTC. Translation: CATSTGANEQFF.

This clonotype was found many times. V usage is TRBV12-3 or TRBV12-4 and J usage is TRBJ2-1; TRBD2 agrees at 9 bases. The V and J ends lost 3 bases and 2 bases, in that order; junction bases with no gene match: 5. The CDR3 totals 16 residues. The CDR3 DNA reads as TGTGCCAGCAGTTTGGCGGGGGGGCCCGCCTACAATGAGCAGTTCTTC. Amino acid sequence: CASSLAGGPAYNEQFF.